Each of the 21 T cell receptor beta chains below was sequenced from the same sample in a study of CD8 T cells in ankylosing spondylitis listed by TCRdb under 2017. General findings and caveats noted by the study authors: Blood from ankylosing spondylitis patients appeared to be characterized by a TCR beta motif composed of about 8 highly homologous amino acid variants.

These receptors have no identified antigens. Libraries were constructed by 5' RACE. Sequenced using an Illumina HiSeq 2500. In TCRdb, the public reads were trimmed at Q25 with fastp and aligned with MiXCR, with productive beta chains retained. All rows with the same CDR3 protein become a single entry with the most common DNA and genes. Across this sample there are some 840,000 distinct CDR3 sequences, with approximately 10% seen only once. The ten top clones hold roughly 0.51% of the sample. Sequenced: blood, either unsorted or a sorted T cell fraction (not recorded which). The receptor source for this set is a male donor with ankylosing spondylitis.

The rearrangement uses TRBV2 and TRBJ2-3, with 7 bases fitting TRBD2. Germline assignment: CDR1 SNHLY and CDR2 FYNNEI. The CDR3 totals 17 residues. J lost 3 bases, V lost 6 bases, and 15 bases had no gene match. CDR3 loop: CASRGYSKRDGTDTQYF. The CDR3 DNA follows: TGTGCCAGCAGGGGGTATTCGAAGCGGGACGGAACAGATACGCAGTATTTT.

This clonotype was seen only a few times. This rearrangement joins TRBV7-8 to TRBJ2-3; tentatively, D is TRBD2 (6 bases). This CDR3 contains 14 residues. Trimming stripped 3 bases from V and 8 bases from J, with 15 bases between. Germline assignment: CDR1 SGHVS and CDR2 FQNEAQ. CDR3 sequence: CASSFRDSRGTQYF. For the CDR3, the DNA is TGTGCCAGCAGCTTCCGGGACTCTAGGGGTACGCAGTATTTT. The full variable domain, its missing parts supplied by reference TRBV7-8 and TRBJ2-3, is GAGVSQSPRYKVAKRGQDVALRCDPISGHVSLFWYQQALGQGPEFLTYFQNEAQLDKSGLPSDRFFAERPEGSVSTLKIQRTQQEDSAVYLCASSFRDSRGTQYFGPGTRLTVL.

This clonotype was recorded at least ten times. This sequence joins TRBV20-1 and TRBJ2-1; D not resolved. Per the germline V gene, CDR1 is DFQATT and CDR2 is SNEGSKA (reference sequence). CDR3 length: 15 residues. V was shortened by 3 bases and J by 4 bases, with 16 bases between the two germline ends. Here the CDR3 DNA reads TGCAGTGCTAGTATCCCGGACGGAGAATACAATGAGCAGTTCTTC. Its translation is CSASIPDGEYNEQFF.

This clonotype was observed many times. The chain employs TRBV4-3 and TRBJ1-1, with D unclear. CDR3 length: 14 amino acids. V lost 0 bases, J lost 6 bases, and 11 bases lay in between. In germline, CDR1 is LGHNA, CDR2 YSLEER. The CDR3 reads CASSQDTGVSEAFF. As DNA, the CDR3 is TGCGCCAGCAGCCAAGATACGGGTGTCTCTGAAGCTTTCTTT.

This clonotype was detected only a few times. The genes are TRBV25-1 and TRBJ2-7; D assignment may be TRBD1 or TRBD2 (5 bases each). The germline gives CDR1 MGHDK, CDR2 SYGVNS. CDR3 size: 15 residues. V was cut by 4 bases and J by 1 base, with 14 bases left in between. The CDR3 region is CASSGSRGDSYEQYF. CDR3 nucleotides: TGTGCCAGCAGTGGCTCAAGAGGGGATTCCTACGAGCAGTACTTC.

This clonotype was observed at least ten times. The chain is built from TRBV4-2 and TRBJ1-2, with TRBD1 as a possible D gene (6 bases). The CDR3 runs 18 residues. The germline gives CDR1 LGHNA, CDR2 YNFKEQ. Between the trimmed V and J ends, which lost 0 bases and 0 bases, there was a span of 17 bases. CDR3 loop: CASSQEVTGQPPNYGYTF. CDR3 nucleotides: TGTGCCAGCAGCCAAGAGGTTACTGGACAGCCTCCTAACTATGGCTACACCTTC.

This clonotype was recorded a few times. The gene calls are TRBV27 and TRBJ2-2; maybe TRBD1 (5 bases). V was pared by 7 bases and J by 0 bases, with 9 bases between. The CDR3 totals 14 residues. Germline CDR1 reads MNHEY; CDR2 reads SMNVEV (reference sequence). DNA of the CDR3: TGTGCCAGCATGAGACAGTCGAACACCGGGGAGCTGTTTTTT. Amino acids: CASMRQSNTGELFF.

The rearrangement joins TRBV5-1 to TRBJ2-1, with 9 nucleotides matching TRBD2. Germline V gives CDR1 SGHRS, CDR2 YFSETQ. The CDR3 is 17 residues long. Trimming at V came to 3 bases and at J to 4 bases, leaving 11 bases not matched to a gene. CDR3 nucleotides: TGCGCCAGCAGCTCCGGGGGTAAGCGGGGGGCGTACAATGAGCAGTTCTTC. Its translation is CASSSGGKRGAYNEQFF.

This clonotype was seen a few times. The chain uses TRBV7-6 and TRBJ2-6; D gene unclear. Trimming removed 0 bases from V and 0 bases from J, with 6 bases in between. The CDR3 extends over 16 amino acids. Germline V gives CDR1 SGHVS, CDR2 FNYEAQ. As DNA, the CDR3 is TGTGCCAGCAGCTTAGCGAGCGTCTCTGGGGCCAACGTCCTGACTTTC. Translation gives CASSLASVSGANVLTF.

CDR3 DNA: TGTGCCAGCAGCGCCCACATACTAAATGAAAAACTGTTTTTT. Translating it yields CASSAHILNEKLFF. The V call is TRBV6-1, the J call TRBJ1-4; D uncertain. V lost 6 bases, J lost 5 bases, and 13 bases lay in between. There are 14 residues in the CDR3. Per the germline V gene, CDR1 is MNHNS and CDR2 is SASEGT.

In this sample, this clonotype turned up a few times. The rearrangement joins TRBV28 to TRBJ1-1; 7 positions match TRBD1. Germline trimming cut 5 bases from V and 6 bases from J; bases unmatched to any gene: 6. Germline-derived CDR1 and CDR2 are MDHEN and SYDVKM. This CDR3 has 13 amino acids. In DNA, the CDR3 is TGTGCCAGCAGTGGGACAGTTTTAGCTGAAGCTTTCTTT. This codes for CASSGTVLAEAFF.

This clonotype has more than one count but fewer than ten. The chain combines TRBV11-2 with TRBJ2-2; D remains ambiguous. This CDR3 is built from 19 residues. Germline-derived CDR1 and CDR2 are SGHAT and FQNNGV. Trimming took off 5 bases at V and 1 base at J, with 23 bases between the two ends. CDR3: CASSPPAGRPLVNTGELFF. CDR3 coding DNA: TGTGCCAGCAGCCCTCCGGCTGGCAGGCCTCTCGTGAACACCGGGGAGCTGTTTTTT.

This clonotype has just a few counts. The chain has TRBV6-2 or TRBV6-3 and TRBJ2-5, with a possible D match to TRBD2 (5 bases). Germline CDR1 reads MNHEY; CDR2 reads SVGEGT. There are 15 residues in the CDR3. Deletions cut 1 base from V and 5 bases from J, with 14 bases between. The CDR3 bases are TGTGCCAGCAGTTACTACTCTACCCCGGGGGAGACCCAGTACTTC. Translated, it gives CASSYYSTPGETQYF.

This clonotype was found a few times. The V gene is TRBV20-1, the J gene TRBJ2-3, with 9 bases fitting TRBD1. CDR3 length equals 14 residues. The V segment lost 7 bases and the J segment 4 bases; nucleotides outside the gene matches: 9. Per germline, CDR1 DFQATT and CDR2 SNEGSKA (reference sequence). The CDR3 nucleotides read TGCAGTGTCCCGGACAGGGGAGGTGCAGATACGCAGTATTTT. Translation: CSVPDRGGADTQYF.

In this sample, this clonotype turned up a few times. The genes are TRBV7-2 and TRBJ2-1; D is unclear. Germline assignment: CDR1 SGHTA and CDR2 FQGNSA. The CDR3 covers 15 residues. V was shortened by 0 bases and J by 5 bases, with 11 bases between the two germline ends. The CDR3 sequence: CASSLASGLNNEQFF. In DNA form, the CDR3 reads TGTGCCAGCAGCTTAGCGTCAGGTTTAAACAATGAGCAGTTCTTC.

Only a few counts were recorded for this clonotype. This rearrangement joins TRBV21-1 to TRBJ1-4; the D call in the table, TRBD1, was not verified against the DNA. TRBV21-1 is given as a pseudogene. The CDR3 length is 14 residues. CDR3 bases: TGTGCCAGCACCCTCGACGGGGGAAATGAAAAACTGTTTTTT. Translating gives CASTLDGGNEKLFF.

The chain carries TRBV5-1 and TRBJ1-1; 8 positions match TRBD1. This CDR3 region has 13 residues. Losses at the gene ends were 5 bases for V and 3 bases for J; bases not matched to a gene: 3. Germline V CDR1 and CDR2: SGHRS, YFSETQ. The CDR3 is CASRGQDDTEAFF. The DNA for the CDR3 is TGCGCCAGCAGGGGACAGGATGACACTGAAGCTTTCTTT.

This clonotype came up many times. The chain links TRBV20-1 to TRBJ1-2; TRBD1 is a possible D gene (5 bases). Trimming took 1 base from V and 4 from J, leaving 10 bases between them. The CDR3 sequence is 13 residues long. Germline V gene data show CDR1 as DFQATT and CDR2 as SNEGSKA (reference sequence). For the CDR3, the DNA is TGCAGTGCTAGAGGGGCAGGGCTCTATGGCTACACCTTC. As protein: CSARGAGLYGYTF.

The chain employs TRBV7-4 and TRBJ2-5; 12 nucleotides match TRBD2. The CDR3 extends over 16 amino acids. Germline CDR1 SGHVT, CDR2 SQSDAQ. The CDR3, as DNA: TGTGCTAGTGGCCAGACTAGCGGGAGTTATGCAGAGACCCAGTACTTC. The encoded protein is CASGQTSGSYAETQYF.

This clonotype was picked up a small number of times. The genes are TRBV20-1 and TRBJ2-5; TRBD1 agrees at 10 bases. CDR1 is DFQATT, CDR2 SNEGSKA, per germline (reference sequence). V dropped 3 bases and J dropped 5; count of bases not matched to a gene: 9. The CDR3 contains 15 residues. The CDR3, as DNA: TGCAGTGCTAGGCTCGACAGGGGGCGCGAGGAGACCCAGTACTTC. It encodes CSARLDRGREETQYF.

The V gene is TRBV28, the J gene TRBJ2-5, with 9 bases that match TRBD2. Germline V gives CDR1 MDHEN, CDR2 SYDVKM. V shed 3 bases and J 1 base; nucleotides not matched to a gene: 6. This CDR3 comprises 16 residues. The CDR3 here is CASSLGASGAQETQYF. In nucleotides, the CDR3 is TGTGCCAGCAGTTTGGGTGCTAGCGGGGCCCAAGAGACCCAGTACTTC.